These 20 T cell receptor beta chains were sequenced from one sample in a study of shared clonotypes between healthy human individuals. Here immunoSEQ multiplex PCR was the method, and the copy in TCRdb shows in-frame clones only, minus some. The table shows about 1.5 million clones, with 98% occurring only once. Material for sequencing was naive CD4+ T cells sorted from blood. Subset in this sample: CD45RA+ positively selected. The receptor set was obtained from a man between 25 and 39 years old in good health.

In this sample, this clone turned up once. The gene calls are TRBV2 and TRBJ2-7; no firm D call. V shed 7 bases and J shed 10 bases, with 14 bases lying between them. Germline V lookup: CDR1 SNHLY, CDR2 FYNNEI. The CDR3 sequence is 11 residues long. Written as DNA, the CDR3 is TGTGCCAGCATACTCGCCTCTAATCAGTACTTC. It yields the protein CASILASNQYF.

This sequence joins TRBV5-1 and TRBJ2-1, with 8 bases matching TRBD2. This CDR3 is built from 16 residues. The germline gives CDR1 SGHRS, CDR2 YFSETQ. J was trimmed by 0 bases and V by 4 bases; bases with no gene match: 6. Written as DNA, the CDR3 is TGCGCCAGCAGCCTCGCTAGCGGGCCCTCCTACAATGAGCAGTTCTTC. As protein: CASSLASGPSYNEQFF.

The chain is built from TRBV28 and TRBJ2-4; no definite D call. The V and J ends lost 4 bases and 0 bases respectively, with 10 bases between them. CDR1 is MDHEN, CDR2 SYDVKM, per germline. CDR3 length equals 15 residues. CDR3 region: CASSSRTQAKNIQYF. The CDR3 coding sequence is TGTGCCAGCAGTTCAAGGACGCAAGCCAAAAACATTCAGTACTTC.

The V gene is TRBV28, the J gene TRBJ1-2; 11 bases are shared with TRBD1. Germline-derived CDR1 and CDR2 are MDHEN and SYDVKM. This CDR3 is 13 amino acids long. Trimming removed 2 bases from V and 8 bases from J; junction bases left unmatched: 1. In DNA form, the CDR3 reads TGTGCCAGCAGTTTACGGACAGGGGGCGGCTACACCTTC. Amino acids: CASSLRTGGGYTF.

Points on this clone: The sample has other DNA sequences that encode this CDR3 too. The chain couples TRBV5-1 to TRBJ1-1; 7 bases are a match to TRBD1. The CDR3 runs to 16 residues. Germline V gene lookup returns CDR1 SGHRS and CDR2 YFSETQ. V shed 0 bases and J 1 base; nucleotides not matched to a gene: 6. The CDR3, as DNA: TGCGCCAGCAGCTTGGACCCGACAGGGACGAACACTGAAGCTTTCTTT. It encodes CASSLDPTGTNTEAFF.

This chain joins TRBV30 and TRBJ1-4; D is undetermined. V was shortened by 4 bases and J by 10 bases, with 10 bases between the two germline ends. This CDR3 comprises 11 residues. The germline V gene has CDR1 GTSNPN and CDR2 SVGIG (reference sequence). The CDR3 DNA sequence: TGTGCCTGGACGACATCGGGAAAACTGTTTTTT. This codes for CAWTTSGKLFF.

This clone has only a few counts. The sample contains more than one DNA sequence encoding this CDR3. J is TRBJ1-3 and V is TRBV6-1; D is uncertain. The CDR3 extends over 14 amino acids. Germline-derived CDR1 and CDR2 are MNHNS and SASEGT. The V end lost 3 bases, the J end lost 0 bases, and 6 bases lay between the germline ends. The CDR3 DNA reads as TGTGCCAGCAGTGACCCTGGCTCTGGAAACACCATATATTTT. This sequence encodes CASSDPGSGNTIYF.

This clone has only one observation. This chain links TRBV19 with TRBJ1-1, with unresolved D. Germline CDR1 LNHDA, CDR2 SQIVND (reference sequence). The CDR3 is 16 amino acids. With 9 bases removed from V and 0 bases from J, the gap between germline ends came to 20 bases. CDR3: CASRREPGPLNTEAFF. The CDR3 coding sequence is TGTGCCAGCCGAAGGGAGCCCGGGCCCCTGAACACTGAAGCTTTCTTT.

The genes are TRBV28 and TRBJ1-1; tentatively, D is TRBD1 (5 bases). The CDR3 runs to 13 residues. V lost 8 bases and J 3 bases, leaving 13 bases between the germline ends. Germline CDR1 and CDR2: MDHEN and SYDVKM. CDR3 sequence (DNA): TGTGCCAGCGGAGGACATTCCGACACTGAAGCTTTCTTT. Its protein is CASGGHSDTEAFF.

The V gene is TRBV5-1, the J gene TRBJ2-7; D is ambiguous. Germline V gene data show CDR1 as SGHRS and CDR2 as YFSETQ. The CDR3 is made up of 14 amino acids. Trimming took off 1 base at V and 6 bases at J, with 14 bases between the two ends. CDR3 region: CASSLKGIPTEQYF. For the CDR3, the DNA is TGCGCCAGCAGCTTGAAAGGGATTCCTACCGAGCAGTACTTC.

The CDR3 DNA reads as TGTGCCATCAGTGGAGGGGGAGGCCGGGAGCAAGGAAACACTGAAGCTTTCTTT. Translated, it gives CAISGGGGREQGNTEAFF. The rearrangement links TRBV10-3 to TRBJ1-1; D might be TRBD1 (6 bases). The germline V and J ends were trimmed by 4 bases and 2 bases, with 23 bases remaining between them. In germline, CDR1 is ENHRY, CDR2 SYGVKD. This CDR3 contains 18 residues.

This chain uses TRBV11-2 with TRBJ2-3; 7 bases match TRBD2. CDR3 length: 15 residues. The germline V gene encodes CDR1 SGHAT and CDR2 FQNNGV. J lost 4 bases, V lost 3 bases, and 7 bases had no gene match. CDR3 nucleotide sequence: TGTGCCAGCAGCTTGGCACTAGCGTGGGCAGATACGCAGTATTTT. Protein product: CASSLALAWADTQYF. Filled out from reference TRBV11-2 and TRBJ2-3, the complete variable domain reads EAGVAQSPRYKIIEKRQSVAFWCNPISGHATLYWYQQILGQGPKLLIQFQNNGVVDDSQLPKDRFSAERLKGVDSTLKIQPAKLEDSAVYLCASSLALAWADTQYFGPGTRLTVL.

The chain joins TRBV18 to TRBJ2-7; TRBD2 matches 8 bases. Germline-derived CDR1 and CDR2 are KGHSH and LQKENI. The CDR3 spans 16 residues. J lost 1 base, V lost 4 bases, and 9 bases had no gene match. CDR3 protein: CASSRLPSGLSYEQYF. DNA of the CDR3: TGTGCCAGCTCACGCCTCCCTAGCGGGCTTTCCTACGAGCAGTACTTC.

This clone was seen once. V usage is TRBV4-3 and J usage is TRBJ2-5, with a weak D call TRBD2 (5 bases). Germline V gene lookup returns CDR1 LGHNA and CDR2 YSLEER. With 0 bases removed from V and 4 bases from J, the gap between germline ends came to 6 bases. The CDR3 length is 13 residues. The CDR3 DNA is TGCGCCAGCAGCCAAGATGGGAGAGAGACCCAGTACTTC. Translating it yields CASSQDGRETQYF.

The chain links TRBV6-5 to TRBJ2-7, with 9 positions matching TRBD1. In germline, CDR1 is MNHEY, CDR2 SVGAGI. The CDR3 has 15 amino acids. V shed 7 bases and J 1 base; nucleotides not matched to a gene: 8. The CDR3 spells CASTPDRGASYEQYF. The CDR3 DNA sequence: TGTGCCAGCACCCCGGACAGGGGCGCGTCCTACGAGCAGTACTTC.

This clone was detected only once. The rearrangement uses TRBV7-8 and TRBJ2-5, with TRBD1 matching 7 bases. J gave up 4 bases and V 8 bases, and 16 bases lay outside the gene matches. There are 16 residues in the CDR3. CDR1 is SGHVS, CDR2 FQNEAQ, per germline. Here the CDR3 DNA reads TGTGCCAGCCCCCCCATTACAGGGGAAATAATAGAGACCCAGTACTTC. It encodes CASPPITGEIIETQYF.

V usage is TRBV6-5 and J usage is TRBJ2-3; D not certain. Germline assignment: CDR1 MNHEY and CDR2 SVGAGI. V lost 5 bases to trimming and J lost 8 bases, with 20 bases between them. The length of the CDR3 is 15 residues. The CDR3 bases are TGTGCCAGCAGTAAAAACCCGACCTTCTCGGGTACGCAGTATTTT. Translation gives CASSKNPTFSGTQYF.

J is TRBJ2-1 and V is TRBV4-3; 10 positions match TRBD2. In germline, CDR1 is LGHNA, CDR2 YSLEER. The V segment lost 3 bases and the J segment 5 bases; nucleotides outside the gene matches: 16. The CDR3 totals 19 residues. The CDR3 is CASSHPRGLAGVGDNEQFF. The CDR3 region has the DNA TGCGCCAGCAGCCATCCTCGTGGGCTAGCGGGAGTAGGGGACAATGAGCAGTTCTTC.

The chain links TRBV5-1 to TRBJ2-5, with TRBD1 as a possible D gene (5 bases). Germline-derived CDR1 and CDR2 are SGHRS and YFSETQ. Trimming cost V 1 base and J 1 base, with 14 bases left between them. This CDR3 comprises 16 residues. Written as DNA, the CDR3 is TGCGCCAGCAGCTTGTTGAGTACAGGCCGCCAAGAGACCCAGTACTTC. Residues: CASSLLSTGRQETQYF.

This clone was picked up one time. The chain combines TRBV10-3 with TRBJ1-4; 9 bases line up with TRBD1. The ends lost 3 bases at V and 5 bases at J; junction bases unmatched: 4. The CDR3 has 15 amino acids. From germline, CDR1 is ENHRY and CDR2 SYGVKD. CDR3 loop: CAISDFGQGNEKLFF. The DNA for the CDR3 is TGTGCCATCAGTGATTTTGGACAGGGGAATGAAAAACTGTTTTTT.